The T cell receptor beta chain described here comes from a study of CD8 T cells in Susac syndrome. Study background: Sequencing included Susac syndrome patients, over 5 of them with active disease and 8 or 9 in remission.

Random hexamers served to reverse transcribe roughly 0.5 to 1 ug RNA. Amplification of TCR beta CDR3 by immunoSEQ multiplex PCR spanned 54 Vbeta and 13 Jbeta. TCRdb used MiXCR to reprocess the immunoSEQ multiplex PCR reads, holding one entry per CDR3 protein. The repertoire holds around 80,000 distinct CDR3 sequences, with around 94% as singletons. Germline V gives CDR1 MDHEN, CDR2 SYDVKM. The CDR3 is made up of 12 amino acids. V lost 2 bases to trimming and J lost 2 bases, with 4 bases between them. TEMRA cells were enriched by FACS, while CD8+ and CD4+ T cells were obtained through a negative isolation that was performed magnetically. Study-wide points: The study identified around fifteen and five Susac-specific public clones in total CD8+ and CD8+ TEMRA repertoires.

To note about this clonotype: Its target is not known.

The chain recombines TRBV28 with TRBJ2-7; D unresolved. This TCR was recovered from a human donor with Susac syndrome. Sequenced material: CD8+ T cells from PBMCs. This CDR3 is CASSLHTYEQYF. The CDR3 DNA is TGTGCCAGCAGTTTACACACCTACGAGCAGTACTTC.